This TCR beta chain was sequenced in a study of T cell repertoires in ileal Crohn's disease. Study at large: At surgery, about 34% of patients smoked, with median disease duration 7.9 years.

A note on this clone: Its target is unknown.

Study observations and caveats: Compared with non-smokers, active smokers at surgery showed more clonal expansions. Mucosal expansions were suggested to be mainly CD8 T cells.

Patients were adults with ileal or ileocolonic Crohn's disease needing resection. Profiled with immunoSEQ multiplex PCR; TCRdb holds only in-frame clones, not every one. The data show about 15,000 clones, approximately 80% seen once. The germline V gene encodes CDR1 LNHNV and CDR2 YYDKDF (reference sequence). Deletions cut 0 bases from V and 3 bases from J, with 11 bases between. The CDR3 is made up of 15 amino acids. This chain links TRBV15 with TRBJ1-2; the D gene is possibly TRBD1 (5 bases). The sequence was obtained from an adult with Crohn's disease. The specimen sequenced was ileal tissue. CDR3 amino acids: CATSRETPGDYGYTF. The CDR3 DNA reads TGTGCCACCAGCAGAGAGACCCCGGGGGACTATGGCTACACCTTC.